These 6 T cell receptor beta chains share one sample of origin, sequenced in a study of CD8+CD57+ T cells in acquired aplastic anemia. Patients sequenced had flow cytometry evidence of CD8+CD57+ cell expansion. Using genomic DNA as the template, TCR beta VDJ and CDR3 profiling was carried out. TCRdb recomputed calls from the reads with MiXCR, one row per CDR3 protein. The sample consists of hundreds of thousands of distinct CDR3 sequences, less than 60% of them appearing once. Material: sorted CD4+, CD8+, or CD8+CD57+ T cells (not recorded which) from PBMCs. Receptor source: a human donor with aplastic anemia.

As to this clonotype: A much larger clone is a single base away; this may be a read error. This chain joins TRBV6-5 and TRBJ1-1, with D hard to call. Germline-derived CDR1 and CDR2 are MNHEY and SVGAGI. This CDR3 has 14 amino acids. CDR3 region: CASTQGRENTEASF. As DNA, the CDR3 is TGTGCCAGCACCCAAGGTAGGGAGAACACTGAAGCTTCCTTT.

This chain connects TRBV2 to TRBJ2-7; 11 bases agree with TRBD2. V lost 7 bases, J lost 3 bases, and 5 bases stayed unmatched. CDR1 SNHLY and CDR2 FYNNEI come from the germline V gene. The CDR3 spans 14 residues. The CDR3 loop reads CASTLAGGNYEQYV. The CDR3 DNA reads as TGTGCCAGCACGTTAGCGGGAGGGAACTACGAGCAGTACGTC.

This clonotype was picked up many times. V usage is TRBV7-8 and J usage is TRBJ2-2; D unresolved. Trimming took 1 base from V and 9 from J, leaving 6 bases between them. CDR3 length: 12 residues. CDR1 and CDR2 (germline): SGHVS, FQNEAQ. The CDR3 region has the DNA TGTGCCAGCAGCTTAGTTTCCCGGGAGCTGTTTTTT. This sequence encodes CASSLVSRELFF.

The chain links TRBV19 to TRBJ2-3; TRBD2 matches 9 bases. The CDR3 is 13 amino acids. With 10 bases clipped from V and 4 bases from J, the junction kept 6 bases outside the gene matches. Germline CDR1 LNHDA, CDR2 SQIVND (reference sequence). The CDR3 DNA is TGTGCCACGGGGGCGGGGGGGCCAGATACGCAGTATTTT. Translating it yields CATGAGGPDTQYF.

This clonotype was counted at least ten times. The chain couples TRBV5-1 to TRBJ1-1; D not resolved. The CDR3 length is 13 residues. Germline CDR1 is SGHRS and CDR2 is YFSETQ. Trimming shortened V by 0 bases and J by 3 bases, and 6 bases separated the two germline ends. The DNA for the CDR3 is TGCGCCAGCAGCTTGGCGGCAGACACTGAAGCTTTCTTT. Residues: CASSLAADTEAFF.

V is TRBV15 and J is TRBJ1-5; 9 bases map to TRBD1. The trim removed 3 bases at V and 3 bases at J, leaving 6 bases unmatched. The CDR3 is 16 amino acids. In germline, CDR1 is LNHNV, CDR2 YYDKDF (reference sequence). The CDR3 coding sequence is TGTGCCACCAGCAGTCTGGGGACAGGGCTCAATCAGCCCCAGCATTTT. Translating it yields CATSSLGTGLNQPQHF.